The 10 T cell receptor beta chains presented below share a single source sample, sequenced in a study of CD8+ T cells in alopecia areata. Investigators isolated RNA and reverse transcribed it into cDNA to act as the sequencing template. Data came from immunoSEQ multiplex PCR; TCRdb stores just in-frame clones and leaves some out. The data hold roughly 150,000 clones, with 50% to 60% observed a single time. The specimen sequenced was CD4+ T cells sorted from blood. Receptors originate from a human donor in good health.

The chain is built from TRBV6-5 and TRBJ2-1, with 9 bases aligning to TRBD1. Germline V gives CDR1 MNHEY, CDR2 SVGAGI. Trimming removed 6 bases from V and 5 bases from J; junction bases left unmatched: 8. The CDR3 runs to 15 residues. CDR3 protein: CASRAPGTGHNEQFF. Written as DNA, the CDR3 is TGTGCCAGCAGGGCCCCCGGGACAGGGCACAATGAGCAGTTCTTC.

This clone was observed a handful of times. Within the sample, other DNA sequences also encode this same CDR3. The genes are TRBV15 and TRBJ1-2; D not resolved. Germline values: CDR1 LNHNV, CDR2 YYDKDF (reference sequence). Deletions cut 1 base from V and 4 bases from J, with 7 bases between. There are 13 residues in the CDR3. CDR3 sequence reads: CATSRGGGYGYTF. The CDR3 nucleotides are TGTGCCACCAGCAGAGGAGGCGGCTATGGCTACACCTTC.

V and J are TRBV30 and TRBJ2-2; D gene uncertain. From germline, CDR1 is GTSNPN and CDR2 SVGIG (reference sequence). Trimming took off 1 base at V and 0 bases at J, with 6 bases between the two ends. This CDR3 comprises 14 residues. As DNA, the CDR3 is TGTGCCTGGAGTGCCACTGCGAACACCGGGGAGCTGTTTTTT. Translation gives CAWSATANTGELFF.

This clone turned up a few times. This chain joins TRBV30 and TRBJ2-2, with a possible D match to TRBD2 (6 bases). The length of the CDR3 is 16 residues. V lost 3 bases to trimming and J lost 0 bases, with 14 bases between them. Per the germline V gene, CDR1 is GTSNPN and CDR2 is SVGIG (reference sequence). The CDR3 sequence is CAWSGGRNSNTGELFF. The CDR3 coding sequence is TGTGCCTGGAGCGGGGGACGCAATTCGAACACCGGGGAGCTGTTTTTT.

The V call is TRBV30, the J call TRBJ2-3; the D gene is possibly TRBD1 (6 bases). Trimming took off 0 bases at V and 8 bases at J, with 9 bases between the two ends. The CDR3 length is 12 residues. Germline CDR1 and CDR2: GTSNPN and SVGIG (reference sequence). The CDR3 nucleotides read TGTGCCTGGAGTGTTTTAGGGGGTACGCAGTATTTT. It translates to CAWSVLGGTQYF.

V is TRBV19 and J is TRBJ1-2; D is perhaps TRBD1 (5 bases). The ends were cut back, 8 bases at V and 8 bases at J, with 18 bases in the middle. CDR1 and CDR2 (germline): LNHDA, SQIVND (reference sequence). This CDR3 comprises 13 residues. CDR3 sequence (DNA): TGTGCCAGTCGCAGGGACGGACTTGGCGGCTACACCTTC. This gives the protein CASRRDGLGGYTF. Complete variable domain (other parts from reference TRBV19 and TRBJ1-2): DGGITQSPKYLFRKEGQNVTLSCEQNLNHDAMYWYRQDPGQGLRLIYYSQIVNDFQKGDIAEGYSVSREKKESFPLTVTSAQKNPTAFYLCASRRDGLGGYTFGSGTRLTVV.

This clone occurred a few times. The rearrangement uses TRBV29-1 and TRBJ1-2; 7 nucleotides agree with TRBD1. From germline, CDR1 is SQVTM and CDR2 ANQGSEA. The CDR3 length is 12 residues. The V gene end was trimmed by 3 bases and the J gene end by 7 bases; junction bases not matched to a gene: 5. The CDR3 region has the DNA TGCAGCGTTGAGAGAGGGGGCTTTGGCTACACCTTC. Protein product: CSVERGGFGYTF.

This clone was counted only a few times. The chain employs TRBV25-1 and TRBJ1-2; D ambiguous. CDR3 length: 14 residues. Germline values: CDR1 MGHDK, CDR2 SYGVNS. V was clipped by 6 bases and J by 2 bases, with 13 bases between them. Written as DNA, the CDR3 is TGTGCCAGCAGCATCGTGGGCAGAAACTATGGCTACACCTTC. Translated, it gives CASSIVGRNYGYTF.

The sample holds one count of this clone. The CDR3 bases are TGTGCCAGCAGTTCCCAAGCGGGAGGTGAGCAGTTCTTC. This translates into CASSSQAGGEQFF. This chain links TRBV6-5 with TRBJ2-1; 9 bases are a match to TRBD2. V shed 4 bases and J 9 bases; nucleotides not matched to a gene: 4. From germline, CDR1 is MNHEY and CDR2 SVGAGI. The CDR3 is 13 residues long.

This sequence joins TRBV11-2 and TRBJ2-3; D may be TRBD2 (5 bases). The CDR3 has 15 residues. V lost 5 bases to trimming and J lost 4 bases, with 16 bases between them. Germline CDR1 and CDR2: SGHAT and FQNNGV. In nucleotides, the CDR3 is TGTGCCAGCAGCAGGCGACTATTCGGCTCAGATACGCAGTATTTT. Translation: CASSRRLFGSDTQYF.